These 25 T cell receptor beta chains share one sample of origin, sequenced in a study of T cells after posttransplantation cyclophosphamide. Data came from immunoSEQ multiplex PCR; TCRdb stores just in-frame clones and leaves some out. The sample consists of about 30,000 clones, roughly 91% of them appearing once. The naive gate required viable CD3+CD4+ or CD3+CD8+ cells with CCR7+CD45RA+CD45RO-CD95-CD27+CD28+ phenotype. Sequencing input: naive CD4+ T cells sorted from blood. Receptors originate from a man aged 30 to 45 in good health and a related stem cell transplant donor.

There are a few counts of this clone. Written as DNA, the CDR3 is TGTGCCAGCGAGAATGAGCAGTTCTTC. Residues: CASENEQFF. The rearrangement uses TRBV6-9 and TRBJ2-1; D gene ambiguous. The V gene's germline CDR1 is MNHGY and CDR2 SVAAGI. The V and J ends lost 8 bases and 7 bases respectively, with 3 bases between them. The CDR3 contains 9 residues.

This chain connects TRBV14 to TRBJ1-6; 12 bases map to TRBD1. Germline CDR1 and CDR2: SGHDN and FVKESK. The CDR3 is 15 residues long. V gave up 4 bases and J gave up 8 bases; unmatched junction bases: 3. CDR3 bases: TGTGCCAGCAGCCCGGGACAGGGGGCCTATTCACCCCTCCACTTT. This sequence encodes CASSPGQGAYSPLHF.

The CDR3 loop is CASGTALGTSGLSPYEQYF. The CDR3 DNA reads TGTGCCAGCGGAACAGCCCTCGGGACTAGCGGACTGTCTCCCTACGAGCAGTACTTC. J is TRBJ2-7 and V is TRBV7-9; TRBD2 matches at 11 bases. CDR1 is SEHNR, CDR2 FQNEAQ, per germline (reference sequence). Losses at the gene ends were 8 bases for V and 2 bases for J; bases not matched to a gene: 20. CDR3 length: 19 amino acids.

This clone was seen more than once but under ten times. This sequence joins TRBV2 and TRBJ2-5, with D perhaps TRBD1 (5 bases). V was shortened by 5 bases and J by 1 base, with 8 bases between the two germline ends. The germline V gene has CDR1 SNHLY and CDR2 FYNNEI. This CDR3 comprises 13 residues. This chain's CDR3 is CASSRQLQETQYF. Written as DNA, the CDR3 is TGTGCCAGCAGTAGACAGCTCCAAGAGACCCAGTACTTC.

The chain is built from TRBV7-9 and TRBJ2-7; no definite D call. The CDR3 is made up of 14 amino acids. The V end was cut by 0 bases, the J end by 5 bases, with 11 bases between. Germline V gene sequence: CDR1 SEHNR, CDR2 FQNEAQ (reference sequence). This CDR3 is CASSLAAGMNEQYF. The CDR3 region has the DNA TGTGCCAGCAGCTTAGCCGCAGGTATGAACGAGCAGTACTTC.

The CDR3 spells CASTRVNQPQHF. The CDR3 DNA reads as TGTGCCAGCACGAGGGTCAATCAGCCCCAGCATTTT. The chain has TRBV6-1 and TRBJ1-5; D is ambiguous. The CDR3 loop spans 12 amino acids. CDR1 and CDR2 (germline): MNHNS, SASEGT. V was cut by 7 bases and J by 3 bases, with 7 bases left in between.

The chain joins TRBV7-2 to TRBJ1-2; D may be TRBD1 (6 bases). The length of the CDR3 is 14 residues. Trimming pared 5 bases from V and 7 bases from J, leaving 17 bases between. CDR1 SGHTA and CDR2 FQGNSA come from the germline V gene. For the CDR3, the DNA is TGTGCCAGCAGCCCCGGGGGGCAGGGGTTTGGCTACACCTTC. This translates into CASSPGGQGFGYTF.

J is TRBJ2-7 and V is TRBV5-1; D is perhaps TRBD1 (6 bases). Trimming cost V 0 bases and J 2 bases, with 12 bases left between them. CDR1 is SGHRS and CDR2 is YFSETQ in the germline V gene. This CDR3 is 15 amino acids long. This CDR3 is CASSLVGASTYEQYF. The DNA of the CDR3 is TGCGCCAGCAGCTTGGTGGGGGCCTCTACCTACGAGCAGTACTTC.

The rearrangement links TRBV5-1 to TRBJ2-1; 7 nucleotides match TRBD2. Germline lookup yields CDR1 SGHRS and CDR2 YFSETQ. J was trimmed by 3 bases and V by 1 base; bases with no gene match: 7. This CDR3 is 16 amino acids long. CDR3 nucleotides: TGCGCCAGCAGCTTGAGACTAGCCCTCATCTACAATGAGCAGTTCTTC. Amino acids: CASSLRLALIYNEQFF.

V usage is TRBV29-1 and J usage is TRBJ2-7, with D tentatively TRBD1 (5 bases). This CDR3 has 13 residues. Trimming cost V 1 base and J 4 bases, with 11 bases left between them. Germline values: CDR1 SQVTM, CDR2 ANQGSEA. The CDR3 spells CSVEGQGNYEQYF. The CDR3 nucleotides read TGCAGCGTTGAAGGTCAGGGTAATTACGAGCAGTACTTC.

The chain is built from TRBV5-1 and TRBJ2-1, with a weak D call TRBD2 (5 bases). Germline CDR1 is SGHRS and CDR2 is YFSETQ. V shed 3 bases and J shed 4 bases, with 17 bases lying between them. The CDR3 is 16 amino acids. The chain's CDR3 is CASSSFGEYPYNEQFF. DNA of the CDR3: TGCGCCAGCAGCTCGTTCGGGGAGTACCCTTACAATGAGCAGTTCTTC.

This clone was detected a few times. CDR3 loop: CATTGSGNEKLFF. DNA of the CDR3: TGTGCCACGACAGGGAGCGGTAATGAAAAACTGTTTTTT. The rearrangement joins TRBV19 to TRBJ1-4; 7 bases are shared with TRBD1. Trimming removed 10 bases from V and 4 bases from J; junction bases left unmatched: 6. The CDR3 is 13 amino acids. CDR1 is LNHDA and CDR2 is SQIVND in the germline V gene (reference sequence). Using reference TRBV19 and TRBJ1-4 for the parts outside the CDR3, the full variable domain is DGGITQSPKYLFRKEGQNVTLSCEQNLNHDAMYWYRQDPGQGLRLIYYSQIVNDFQKGDIAEGYSVSREKKESFPLTVTSAQKNPTAFYLCATTGSGNEKLFFGSGTQLSVL.

This clone was found a few times. V and J are TRBV19 and TRBJ1-5; no definite D call. V was clipped by 0 bases and J by 8 bases, with 14 bases between them. The CDR3 runs 15 residues. Germline V gene sequence: CDR1 LNHDA, CDR2 SQIVND (reference sequence). The CDR3 DNA reads TGTGCCAGTAGTATAGAGGGGAGTGGAAGTAAGCCCCAGCATTTT. The encoded protein is CASSIEGSGSKPQHF.

Written as DNA, the CDR3 is TGTGCCAGCAGCCTCTTTCAGGGGGACTCTGGAAACACCATATATTTT. The encoded protein is CASSLFQGDSGNTIYF. The rearrangement joins TRBV6-6 to TRBJ1-3; 7 bases fit TRBD1. Per germline, CDR1 MNHNY and CDR2 SVGAGI (reference sequence). V was pared by 6 bases and J by 0 bases, with 8 bases of the junction left unmatched. The CDR3 has 16 residues.

The chain employs TRBV5-1 and TRBJ2-7; TRBD1 matches 7 bases. Trimming at V came to 4 bases and at J to 0 bases, leaving 4 bases not matched to a gene. Germline CDR1 reads SGHRS; CDR2 reads YFSETQ. CDR3 length: 14 residues. The CDR3 is CASSEGQSSYEQYF. CDR3 bases: TGCGCCAGCAGCGAGGGACAGAGCTCCTACGAGCAGTACTTC.

The chain recombines TRBV5-1 with TRBJ1-1; 7 bases agree with TRBD1. Germline CDR1 and CDR2: SGHRS and YFSETQ. V trimming: 3 bases; J trimming: 6 bases; junction bases outside the gene matches: 11. The CDR3 spans 15 residues. CDR3 DNA sequence: TGCGCCAGCAGCTCACTCGACAGGGCTGAGGCTGAAGCTTTCTTT. Amino acid sequence: CASSSLDRAEAEAFF. Using reference TRBV5-1 and TRBJ1-1 for the parts outside the CDR3, the full variable domain is KAGVTQTPRYLIKTRGQQVTLSCSPISGHRSVSWYQQTPGQGLQFLFEYFSETQRNKGNFPGRFSGRQFSNSRSEMNVSTLELGDSALYLCASSSLDRAEAEAFFGQGTRLTVV.

This chain joins TRBV5-6 and TRBJ2-1; TRBD1 might be the D (6 bases). Germline loops: CDR1 SGHDT, CDR2 YYEEEE. The CDR3 covers 14 residues. Trimming shortened V by 4 bases and J by 5 bases, and 13 bases separated the two germline ends. This CDR3 reads CASSPWAGDNEQFF. The CDR3 region has the DNA TGTGCCAGCAGCCCCTGGGCAGGGGACAATGAGCAGTTCTTC.

This clone was seen a single time. The chain recombines TRBV28 with TRBJ2-1; TRBD2 is a possible D gene (5 bases). V was cut by 3 bases and J by 7 bases, with 16 bases left in between. The CDR3 runs to 15 residues. Germline-derived CDR1 and CDR2 are MDHEN and SYDVKM. In DNA, the CDR3 is TGTGCCAGCAGTTTTAAGCCAAGCCGCGGGAATGAGCAGTTCTTC. Encoded protein: CASSFKPSRGNEQFF.

The V gene is TRBV28, the J gene TRBJ1-2; possibly TRBD1 for D (5 bases). This CDR3 contains 14 residues. Trimming removed 6 bases from V and 6 bases from J, with 17 bases in between. The germline V gene has CDR1 MDHEN and CDR2 SYDVKM. The CDR3 reads CASRRSTQGHGYTF. DNA of the CDR3: TGTGCCAGCAGGCGAAGTACTCAGGGCCATGGCTACACCTTC.

The genes are TRBV29-1 and TRBJ2-7; no reliable D call. The V gene lost 0 bases and the J gene lost 6 bases, with 15 bases spanning the gap. This CDR3 is built from 14 residues. Per germline, CDR1 SQVTM and CDR2 ANQGSEA. CDR3 sequence (DNA): TGCAGCGTTGAAGATCGGAGTCAAGTCGGCGAGCAGTACTTC. Protein product: CSVEDRSQVGEQYF.

The V call is TRBV4-2, the J call TRBJ1-4; 8 bases map to TRBD1. CDR1 and CDR2 from the germline V gene are LGHNA and YNFKEQ. This CDR3 is 19 amino acids long. V lost 0 bases, J lost 2 bases, and 11 bases stayed unmatched. As DNA, the CDR3 is TGTGCCAGCAGCCAAGATCCCGGACAGGGCGCTACTACTAATGAAAAACTGTTTTTT. Translation: CASSQDPGQGATTNEKLFF.

V is TRBV11-2 and J is TRBJ2-1; 7 bases line up with TRBD1. Unmatched junction bases numbered 10, after V lost 4 bases and J lost 4 bases. Germline V gives CDR1 SGHAT, CDR2 FQNNGV. The CDR3 length is 16 residues. CDR3 residues: CASSSYRDREYNEQFF. CDR3 sequence (DNA): TGTGCCAGCAGCTCCTACCGGGACAGAGAGTACAATGAGCAGTTCTTC. Looking up the rest from reference TRBV11-2 and TRBJ2-1 gives the full variable domain: EAGVAQSPRYKIIEKRQSVAFWCNPISGHATLYWYQQILGQGPKLLIQFQNNGVVDDSQLPKDRFSAERLKGVDSTLKIQPAKLEDSAVYLCASSSYRDREYNEQFFGPGTRLTVL.

The rearrangement links TRBV19 to TRBJ2-5; 11 nucleotides agree with TRBD1. Trimming took 6 bases from V and 5 from J; bases not matched to a gene: 5. Germline V gene data show CDR1 as LNHDA and CDR2 as SQIVND (reference sequence). The CDR3 loop spans 14 amino acids. CDR3 region: CASRGQGAGETQYF. DNA of the CDR3: TGTGCCAGTAGAGGACAGGGGGCGGGGGAGACCCAGTACTTC.

CDR3 in amino acids: CSLTGGTDTQYF. The CDR3 DNA is TGCAGCCTTACGGGTGGGACAGATACGCAGTATTTT. J is TRBJ2-3 and V is TRBV29-1; D not certain. From germline, CDR1 is SQVTM and CDR2 ANQGSEA. V was cut by 8 bases and J by 3 bases, with 12 bases left in between. CDR3 length: 12 residues.

J is TRBJ1-4 and V is TRBV4-3; D unresolved. Looked up from germline, CDR1 is LGHNA and CDR2 is YSLEER. Trimming stripped 0 bases from V and 2 bases from J, with 10 bases between. The CDR3 has 16 amino acids. The CDR3, as DNA: TGCGCCAGCAGCCAAGAACATCGAGGCACTAATGAAAAACTGTTTTTT. Its protein is CASSQEHRGTNEKLFF.